This entry lists 11 T cell receptor beta chains sequenced from one sample in a study of OX40 agonist ivuxolimab in advanced cancers. This table comes from immunoSEQ multiplex PCR, and its TCRdb copy is limited to in-frame clones, with some not included. The table has about 77,000 clones, more than 80% seen once. Sequenced material: CD4+ or CD8+ T cells sorted from blood, taken in a trial of the OX40 agonist ivuxolimab. Receptor source: an adult with an advanced solid tumor such as melanoma, head and neck, liver or kidney cancer.

The chain has TRBV7-8 and TRBJ1-6, with D possibly TRBD1 on 6 matching bases. CDR3 size: 16 residues. The germline V gene has CDR1 SGHVS and CDR2 FQNEAQ. V lost 5 bases and J 0 bases, leaving 11 bases between the germline ends. Here the CDR3 reads CASSLGGSSYNSPLHF. CDR3 nucleotides: TGTGCCAGCAGCCTAGGGGGTAGCTCCTATAATTCACCCCTCCACTTT.

The chain is built from TRBV15 and TRBJ2-3; 8 positions agree with TRBD2. Germline CDR1 is LNHNV and CDR2 is YYDKDF (reference sequence). This CDR3 comprises 16 residues. J gave up 5 bases and V 4 bases, and 11 bases lay outside the gene matches. CDR3 nucleotides: TGTGCCACCAGCAAGGGTCAGCTAGCGGGCGGAGATACGCAGTATTTT. It yields the protein CATSKGQLAGGDTQYF.

The chain combines TRBV19 with TRBJ2-7, with D possibly being TRBD2 (6 bases). Looked up from germline, CDR1 is LNHDA and CDR2 is SQIVND (reference sequence). V was clipped by 5 bases and J by 3 bases, with 14 bases between them. This CDR3 region has 14 residues. The CDR3 DNA reads as TGTGCCAGTAGTCGGACGGAGGGCTTCTACGAGCAGTACTTC. It yields the protein CASSRTEGFYEQYF.

The table lists this clone with a few counts. The chain couples TRBV18 to TRBJ1-4; 8 bases are a match to TRBD1. CDR3 length: 15 residues. Trimming cost V 6 bases and J 8 bases; bases outside gene matches: 11. Germline-derived CDR1 and CDR2 are KGHSH and LQKENI. CDR3 residues: CASSAYRGEREKLFF. The CDR3 DNA follows: TGTGCCAGCTCGGCTTACAGGGGGGAACGCGAAAAACTGTTTTTT. The full variable domain, rest sourced from reference TRBV18 and TRBJ1-4, is NAGVMQNPRHLVRRRGQEARLRCSPMKGHSHVYWYRQLPEEGLKFMVYLQKENIIDESGMPKERFSAEFPKEGPSILRIQQVVRGDSAAYFCASSAYRGEREKLFFGSGTQLSVL.

The CDR3 DNA reads TGTGCCAGCTCTGAACTAGCGGGACATAGCTACAATGAGCAGTTCTTC. It encodes CASSELAGHSYNEQFF. This chain joins TRBV18 and TRBJ2-1, with 10 positions matching TRBD2. The V and J ends lost 6 bases and 3 bases, in that order; junction bases with no gene match: 8. CDR3 length: 16 residues. The germline CDR1 and CDR2 sequences are KGHSH and LQKENI. The entire variable domain, with the rest obtained from reference TRBV18 and TRBJ2-1, is as follows: NAGVMQNPRHLVRRRGQEARLRCSPMKGHSHVYWYRQLPEEGLKFMVYLQKENIIDESGMPKERFSAEFPKEGPSILRIQQVVRGDSAAYFCASSELAGHSYNEQFFGPGTRLTVL.

The rearrangement uses TRBV30 and TRBJ2-3; D uncertain. Trimming pared 6 bases from V and 9 bases from J, leaving 10 bases between. Germline V CDR1 and CDR2: GTSNPN, SVGIG (reference sequence). The CDR3 spans 10 residues. CDR3 residues: CACVGSTQYF. Written as DNA, the CDR3 is TGTGCCTGTGTTGGTAGCACGCAGTATTTT.

The CDR3 DNA sequence: TGTGCCAGCAGTGAAGTTACTCTAGCGGGAGGGTGGGGCAATGAGCAGTTCTTC. Translated, it gives CASSEVTLAGGWGNEQFF. This chain connects TRBV2 to TRBJ2-1, with 12 positions matching TRBD2. The V and J ends lost 1 base and 6 bases, in that order; junction bases with no gene match: 10. Germline lookup yields CDR1 SNHLY and CDR2 FYNNEI. The CDR3 runs 18 residues.

CDR3 protein: CASLRNRDALGAFF. The CDR3 DNA reads as TGTGCCAGTCTACGCAACCGGGACGCATTGGGAGCTTTCTTT. V is TRBV19 and J is TRBJ1-1; D is possibly TRBD1 (5 bases). This CDR3 contains 14 residues. Trimming cost V 8 bases and J 10 bases, with 23 bases left between them. CDR1 LNHDA and CDR2 SQIVND come from the germline V gene (reference sequence). The variable domain in full, completed from reference TRBV19 and TRBJ1-1, reads DGGITQSPKYLFRKEGQNVTLSCEQNLNHDAMYWYRQDPGQGLRLIYYSQIVNDFQKGDIAEGYSVSREKKESFPLTVTSAQKNPTAFYLCASLRNRDALGAFFGQGTRLTVV.

This clone was seen only once. The chain recombines TRBV6-1 with TRBJ2-7; TRBD1 aligns across 9 bases. This CDR3 is built from 12 residues. The germline gives CDR1 MNHNS, CDR2 SASEGT. V trimming: 7 bases; J trimming: 2 bases; junction bases outside the gene matches: 0. The chain's CDR3 is CASNRGPYEQYF. The DNA of the CDR3 is TGTGCCAGCAACAGGGGGCCCTACGAGCAGTACTTC.

The CDR3: CASSLEVQRGTDTQYF. CDR3 nucleotides: TGCGCCAGCAGCTTAGAGGTCCAGCGGGGCACAGATACGCAGTATTTT. The chain joins TRBV5-1 to TRBJ2-3; maybe TRBD2 (6 bases). Germline CDR1 and CDR2: SGHRS and YFSETQ. This CDR3 contains 16 residues. The V end was cut by 2 bases, the J end by 1 base, with 14 bases between.

This chain connects TRBV6-1 to TRBJ2-3; TRBD2 matches 12 bases. The CDR3 loop spans 18 amino acids. Germline CDR1 is MNHNS and CDR2 is SASEGT. Trimming removed 0 bases from V and 2 bases from J; junction bases left unmatched: 6. CDR3 region: CASSEAQGLAGTTDTQYF. The CDR3 DNA sequence: TGTGCCAGCAGTGAAGCTCAGGGACTAGCGGGTACCACAGATACGCAGTATTTT.